These T cell receptor beta chains were read from a single sample in a study of shared T cell receptors in the human thymus. Sequencing was performed with immunoSEQ multiplex PCR; in TCRdb, only in-frame clones are kept and a portion is missing. The sample consists of roughly 550,000 clones, approximately 78% of them appearing once. The data also belong to a second study, concerning human thymus T cells.

The sample consisted of thymocytes. These receptors were taken from a boy under two years old with a congenital heart defect. Each CDR3 is given with its conserved first and last residue. Fields, in order: CDR3 length, J gene, D gene, V gene, clone size, CDR3 protein, CDR3 DNA. A D gene is named only where the DNA matches it firmly. Clone size is stated in some rows and not others, as once, few, many or a class when expanded.

15 | TRBJ1-4 | TRBD1 | TRBV6-5 | - | CASSPRGGRNEKLFF | TGTGCCAGCAGTCCTCGAGGGGGCAGGAATGAAAAACTGTTTTTT
17 | TRBJ2-5 | TRBD2 | TRBV4-3 | - | CASSQETREGLRETQYF | TGCGCCAGCAGCCAAGAGACCCGGGAGGGCCTGCGGGAGACCCAGTACTTC
14 | TRBJ2-1 | - | TRBV14 | once | CASSQAGSYNEQFF | TGTGCCAGCAGCCAAGCCGGGTCCTACAATGAGCAGTTCTTC
19 | TRBJ2-1 | TRBD2 | TRBV7-9 | - | CASSLVTSSGAESDNEQFF | TGTGCCAGCAGCTTAGTTACATCTAGCGGGGCTGAGTCAGACAATGAGCAGTTCTTC
11 | TRBJ2-2 | - | TRBV5-1 | - | CASTNTGELFF | TGCGCCAGCACTAACACCGGGGAGCTGTTTTTT
18 | TRBJ2-2 | TRBD1 | TRBV28 | - | CASSPRGTGGTNTGELFF | TGTGCCAGCAGTCCCAGGGGTACAGGGGGTACGAACACCGGGGAGCTGTTTTTT
15 | TRBJ2-1 | TRBD2 | TRBV29-1 | - | CSVVTSGKPAGEQFF | TGCAGCGTGGTGACTAGCGGGAAGCCAGCGGGTGAGCAGTTCTTC
18 | TRBJ1-1 | - | TRBV30 | few | CAWSRPLAGVWGGTEAFF | TGTGCCTGGAGTCGCCCTCTTGCGGGAGTTTGGGGGGGCACTGAAGCTTTCTTT
15 | TRBJ2-2 | - | TRBV28 | - | CASSLRGSRSGELFF | TGTGCCAGCAGTTTAAGGGGGTCCAGGTCCGGGGAGCTGTTTTTT
18 | TRBJ2-2 | TRBD2 | TRBV7-2 | - | CASSPEDRRERRTGELFF | TGTGCCAGCAGCCCAGAGGACCGGCGGGAGAGGAGGACCGGGGAGCTGTTTTTT
15 | TRBJ2-1 | TRBD2 | TRBV14 | - | CASSTGLAAYNEQFF | TGTGCCAGCAGCACGGGACTAGCGGCCTACAATGAGCAGTTCTTC
16 | TRBJ2-7 | TRBD1 | TRBV2 | - | CASSEYPGQGAPEQYF | TGTGCCAGCAGTGAATACCCGGGACAGGGGGCTCCCGAGCAGTACTTC
17 | TRBJ2-7 | TRBD1 | TRBV9 | - | CASSVDGEGQGSYEQYF | TGTGCCAGCAGCGTAGACGGGGAGGGACAGGGGTCCTACGAGCAGTACTTC
18 | TRBJ2-3 | - | TRBV7-2 | - | CASSLAIRGNGGTDTQYF | TGTGCCAGCAGCTTAGCGATTCGGGGGAACGGAGGCACAGATACGCAGTATTTT
14 | TRBJ1-2 | TRBD1 | TRBV19 | - | CASSIGDRAGGYTF | TGTGCCAGTAGTATTGGGGACAGGGCTGGAGGCTACACCTTC
13 | TRBJ1-2 | - | TRBV4-1 | few | CASSQMTDYGYTF | TGCGCCAGCAGCCAAATGACAGACTATGGCTACACCTTC
17 | TRBJ1-2 | - | TRBV18 | - | CASSPLTLDRVSYGYTF | TGTGCCAGCTCACCACTTACACTGGACAGAGTCAGCTATGGCTACACCTTC
15 | TRBJ2-7 | TRBD1 | TRBV5-6 | - | CASSYHRGPIYEQYF | TGTGCCAGCAGCTACCACAGGGGGCCTATCTACGAGCAGTACTTC
14 | TRBJ1-4 | TRBD1 | TRBV19 | - | CASSIDRTGEKLFF | TGTGCCAGTAGTATAGACCGGACAGGTGAAAAACTGTTTTTT
15 | TRBJ2-3 | TRBD1 | TRBV27 | - | CASSLGTVEADTQYF | TGTGCCAGCAGTTTGGGGACAGTAGAGGCAGATACGCAGTATTTT
15 | TRBJ2-5 | TRBD1 | TRBV6-1 | - | CASSLATGDQETQYF | TGTGCCAGCAGCCTTGCCACAGGGGACCAAGAGACCCAGTACTTC
15 | TRBJ1-2 | - | TRBV6-1 | - | CASSELPRLGYGYTF | TGTGCCAGCAGTGAACTCCCTCGACTGGGCTATGGCTACACCTTC
13 | TRBJ1-2 | - | TRBV28 | few | CASSLQGNYGYTF | TGTGCCAGCAGTTTACAGGGGAACTATGGCTACACCTTC
18 | TRBJ2-7 | - | TRBV29-1 | - | CGVRLQRKPERASYEQYF | TGCGGCGTGCGGCTTCAGCGGAAACCGGAAAGGGCCTCCTACGAGCAGTACTTC
16 | TRBJ2-7 | TRBD2 | TRBV7-2 | - | CASSSRGSGSTHEQYF | TGTGCCAGCAGCAGCCGGGGTAGCGGGAGCACCCACGAGCAGTACTTC
18 | TRBJ2-2 | TRBD1 | TRBV7-3 | - | CASSLRSGGSRNTGELFF | TGTGCCAGCAGCTTAAGATCAGGGGGCAGCCGAAACACCGGGGAGCTGTTTTTT
14 | TRBJ2-5 | - | TRBV7-9 | - | CASLLEIRGETQYF | TGTGCCAGCTTACTAGAAATAAGGGGGGAGACCCAGTACTTC
14 | TRBJ2-5 | - | TRBV9 | - | CASSVEPAGETQYF | TGTGCCAGCAGCGTAGAGCCAGCGGGAGAGACCCAGTACTTC
21 | TRBJ2-7 | TRBD2 | TRBV4-3 | - | CASSQEDTTLGISGRDYEQYF | TGCGCCAGCAGCCAAGAGGACACGACGCTGGGCATTAGCGGGAGGGACTACGAGCAGTACTTC
15 | TRBJ2-3 | - | TRBV5-4 | - | CASSLAVRAADTQYF | TGTGCCAGCAGCTTGGCGGTGAGGGCGGCAGATACGCAGTATTTT
17 | TRBJ2-7 | TRBD2 | TRBV5-8 | - | CASSPGLAGGSSYEQYF | TGTGCCAGCAGCCCTGGTCTAGCGGGAGGAAGCTCCTACGAGCAGTACTTC
16 | TRBJ2-1 | TRBD1 | TRBV5-8 | - | CASSQSDRLSYNEQFF | TGTGCCAGCAGCCAGTCGGACAGGCTCTCCTACAATGAGCAGTTCTTC
12 | TRBJ1-1 | - | TRBV14 | few | CASSQRDTEAFF | TGTGCCAGCAGCCAACGGGACACTGAAGCTTTCTTT
15 | TRBJ1-1 | - | TRBV15 | - | CATSRGGGLNTEAFF | TGTGCCACCAGCAGAGGCGGGGGGTTGAACACTGAAGCTTTCTTT
13 | TRBJ1-2 | - | TRBV19 | few | CASRRGHFHGYTF | TGTGCCAGTAGAAGGGGACATTTCCATGGCTACACCTTC
15 | TRBJ2-7 | - | TRBV4-1 | - | CASSQDVRAAYEQYF | TGCGCCAGCAGCCAAGACGTGCGGGCTGCCTACGAGCAGTACTTC
17 | TRBJ2-1 | TRBD2 | TRBV4-1 | - | CASSPCRLAGDYNEQFF | TGCGCCAGCAGCCCTTGCCGACTAGCGGGAGACTACAATGAGCAGTTCTTC
16 | TRBJ2-4 | - | TRBV5-6 | - | CASSCTRSGSSEVQYF | TGTGCCAGCAGCTGTACTCGGAGCGGATCCTCGGAGGTTCAGTACTTC
17 | TRBJ2-3 | TRBD2 | TRBV29-1 | - | CSVEALGLAGRTDTQYF | TGCAGCGTTGAAGCTCTTGGACTAGCGGGACGGACAGATACGCAGTATTTT
13 | TRBJ1-1 | - | TRBV6-5 | - | CASSDTGNTEAFF | TGTGCCAGCAGTGACACGGGAAACACTGAAGCTTTCTTT
18 | TRBJ1-1 | - | TRBV15 | - | CATSRVIGAGPRGTEAFF | TGTGCCACCAGCAGAGTGATTGGGGCAGGTCCGCGGGGGACTGAAGCTTTCTTT
15 | TRBJ2-5 | TRBD1 | TRBV4-2 | - | CASSRDRGRKETQYF | TGTGCCAGCAGCCGGGACAGGGGGCGAAAAGAGACCCAGTACTTC
18 | TRBJ2-1 | TRBD1 | TRBV7-9 | once | CASSLHDRGLFPYNEQFF | TGTGCCAGCAGCCTCCACGACAGGGGATTGTTCCCCTACAATGAGCAGTTCTTC
20 | TRBJ2-1 | TRBD1 | TRBV30 | - | CAWSACPGRGQGSSYNEQFF | TGTGCCTGGAGTGCTTGTCCAGGGCGGGGACAGGGGAGCTCCTACAATGAGCAGTTCTTC
14 | TRBJ2-7 | - | TRBV19 | - | CASQRQGTWGEQYF | TGTGCCAGTCAAAGGCAGGGAACTTGGGGCGAGCAGTACTTC
14 | TRBJ2-7 | TRBD1 | TRBV27 | - | CASSYWDRPYEQYF | TGTGCCAGCAGTTACTGGGACAGACCTTACGAGCAGTACTTC
16 | TRBJ2-7 | TRBD1 | TRBV28 | - | CASSLPGQGKPYEQYF | TGTGCCAGCAGTTTACCCGGACAGGGTAAACCCTACGAGCAGTACTTC
17 | TRBJ2-1 | TRBD2 | TRBV7-6 | once | CASSLPGLAGVHNEQFF | TGTGCCAGCAGCTTGCCGGGACTAGCGGGAGTCCACAATGAGCAGTTCTTC
17 | TRBJ2-6 | - | TRBV7-3 | - | CASSLRPASSGANVLTF | TGTGCCAGCAGCTTAAGACCTGCTAGCTCTGGGGCCAACGTCCTGACTTTC
9 | TRBJ2-1 | - | TRBV20-1 | few | CSAEDEQFF | TGCAGTGCGGAGGATGAGCAGTTCTTC
16 | TRBJ2-3 | - | TRBV29-1 | - | CSVEEGAPSGSDTQYF | TGCAGCGTTGAAGAGGGGGCTCCTAGCGGATCAGATACGCAGTATTTT
14 | TRBJ2-7 | - | TRBV10-3 | few | CAISEGTPSYEQYF | TGTGCCATCAGCGAGGGGACTCCCTCCTACGAGCAGTACTTC
13 | TRBJ2-7 | TRBD2 | TRBV6-1 | - | CASSEWTSAEQYF | TGTGCCAGCAGTGAATGGACTAGCGCCGAGCAGTACTTC
15 | TRBJ2-7 | - | TRBV6-1 | - | CASSEGQGRCYEQYF | TGTGCCAGCAGTGAAGGCCAGGGCCGGTGTTACGAGCAGTACTTC
15 | TRBJ2-1 | TRBD2 | TRBV5-6 | - | CASSLGLASYNEQFF | TGTGCCAGCAGCTTGGGACTAGCTTCCTACAATGAGCAGTTCTTC